Sequencing of this T cell receptor beta chain was carried out in a study of blood T cells in healthy people across ages. Alongside a J-beta primer mix, a sample-barcoded 5' primer served in a second PCR lasting 7 to 11 cycles. Every sample returned 2.5 million or more CDR3-containing paired-end reads. TCRdb redid the calling of the 5' RACE reads with MiXCR, one entry per CDR3 protein. The sample carries 1.5 million or so distinct CDR3 sequences, about 40% recorded once. V was shortened by 4 bases and J by 6 bases, with 15 bases between the two germline ends. CDR3 length: 14 residues. Sequences were obtained from blood. The sequence was collected from a woman aged 18-35 years in good health. This chain links TRBV12-3 or TRBV12-4 with TRBJ2-5; the D is unclear. CDR3: CASSSSTGPKTQYF. The CDR3 bases are TGTGCCAGCAGTTCCTCGACTGGTCCCAAGACCCAGTACTTC.